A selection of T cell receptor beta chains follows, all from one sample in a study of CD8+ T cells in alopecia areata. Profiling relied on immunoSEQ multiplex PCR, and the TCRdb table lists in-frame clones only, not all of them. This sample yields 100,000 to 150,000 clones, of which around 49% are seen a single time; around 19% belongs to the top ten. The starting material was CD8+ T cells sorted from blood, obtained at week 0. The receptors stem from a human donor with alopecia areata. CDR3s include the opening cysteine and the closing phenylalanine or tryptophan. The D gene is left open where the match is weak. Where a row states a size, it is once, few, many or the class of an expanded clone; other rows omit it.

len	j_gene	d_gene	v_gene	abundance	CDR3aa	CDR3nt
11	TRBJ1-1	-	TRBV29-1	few	CSVVENTEAFF	TGCAGCGTTGTTGAGAACACTGAAGCTTTCTTT
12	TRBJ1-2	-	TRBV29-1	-	CSVENTVWGYTF	TGCAGCGTTGAAAATACCGTCTGGGGCTACACCTTC
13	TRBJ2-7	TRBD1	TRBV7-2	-	CAKKGQGIYEQYF	TGTGCCAAAAAAGGACAGGGTATTTACGAGCAGTACTTC
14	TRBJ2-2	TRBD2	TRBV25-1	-	CASSDTGGTGELFF	TGTGCCAGCAGTGATACGGGGGGTACCGGGGAGCTGTTTTTT
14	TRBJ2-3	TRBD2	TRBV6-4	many	CASSDLAGADTQYF	TGTGCCAGCAGTGACCTAGCGGGGGCAGATACGCAGTATTTT
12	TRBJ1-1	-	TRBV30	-	CAWSPGGTEAFF	TGTGCCTGGAGCCCGGGGGGGACTGAAGCTTTCTTT
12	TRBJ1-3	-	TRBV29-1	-	CSVVGAGNTIYF	TGCAGCGTAGTCGGGGCTGGAAACACCATATATTTT
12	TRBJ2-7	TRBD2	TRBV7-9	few	CASSSGAGEQYF	TGTGCCAGCAGCTCCGGAGCGGGGGAGCAGTACTTC
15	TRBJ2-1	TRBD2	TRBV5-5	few	CASSLLSGAYNEQFF	TGTGCCAGCAGCTTGCTTAGCGGGGCCTACAATGAGCAGTTCTTC
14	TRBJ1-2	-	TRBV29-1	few	CSVEKRGSNYGYTF	TGCAGCGTTGAGAAGAGGGGCAGTAACTATGGCTACACCTTC
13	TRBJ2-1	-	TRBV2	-	CARPTRADNEQFF	TGTGCCAGACCCACACGGGCAGACAATGAGCAGTTCTTC
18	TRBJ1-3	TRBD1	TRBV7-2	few	CASSIIGPRQGHGNTIYF	TGTGCCAGCAGCATTATCGGGCCACGACAGGGGCATGGAAACACCATATATTTT
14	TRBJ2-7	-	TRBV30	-	CAWTGAGGSYEQYF	TGTGCCTGGACGGGCGCAGGAGGGTCCTACGAGCAGTACTTC
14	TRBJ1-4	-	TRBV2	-	CASLGFSLPEKLFF	TGTGCCAGCCTCGGGTTCAGTCTCCCGGAAAAACTGTTTTTT
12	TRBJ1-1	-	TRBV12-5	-	CASGTPYTEAFF	TGTGCTAGTGGGACTCCCTACACTGAAGCTTTCTTT
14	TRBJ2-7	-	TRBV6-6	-	CASGEGQIPVGQYF	TGTGCCAGTGGCGAGGGGCAGATTCCGGTCGGGCAGTACTTC
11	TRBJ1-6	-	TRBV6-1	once	CASSEYSPLHF	TGTGCCAGCAGTGAGTATTCACCCCTCCACTTT
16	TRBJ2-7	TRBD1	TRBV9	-	CASSVVGTGGTGEQYF	TGTGCCAGCAGCGTAGTCGGGACAGGGGGAACGGGCGAGCAGTACTTC
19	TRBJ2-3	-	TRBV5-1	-	CASSSHPRDHPTSTDTQYF	TGCGCCAGCAGCTCCCACCCACGGGACCACCCCACTAGCACAGATACGCAGTATTTT
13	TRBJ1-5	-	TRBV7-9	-	CASSPGRNQPQHF	TGTGCCAGCAGTCCAGGGCGGAATCAGCCCCAGCATTTT
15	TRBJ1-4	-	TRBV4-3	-	CASSQEWTVNEKLFF	TGCGCCAGCAGCCAAGAATGGACGGTAAATGAAAAACTGTTTTTT
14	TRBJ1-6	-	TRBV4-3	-	CASSQGTFNSPLHF	TGCGCCAGCAGCCAAGGCACATTTAATTCACCCCTCCACTTT
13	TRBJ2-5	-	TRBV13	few	CASSPGRRETQYF	TGTGCCAGCAGCCCAGGGAGGCGGGAGACCCAGTACTTC
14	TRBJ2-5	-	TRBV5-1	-	CASSLDDPPGTQYF	TGCGCCAGCAGCTTAGATGACCCCCCGGGGACCCAGTACTTC
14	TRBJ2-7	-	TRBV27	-	CASSLGQGFYEQYF	TGTGCCAGCAGTTTGGGGCAGGGCTTCTACGAGCAGTACTTC
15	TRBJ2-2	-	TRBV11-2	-	CASSLVGRLTGELFF	TGTGCCAGCAGCTTAGTAGGCAGACTCACCGGGGAGCTGTTTTTT
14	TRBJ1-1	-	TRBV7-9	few	CASSWRREYTEAFF	TGTGCCAGCAGCTGGAGGAGGGAGTACACTGAAGCTTTCTTT
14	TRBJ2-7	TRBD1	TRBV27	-	CASSTTGALYEQYF	TGTGCCAGCAGTACGACAGGGGCCCTCTACGAGCAGTACTTC
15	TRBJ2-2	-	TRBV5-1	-	CASSSGTGLTGELFF	TGCGCCAGCAGCTCCGGGACTGGACTCACCGGGGAGCTGTTTTTT
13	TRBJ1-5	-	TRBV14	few	CASSMTRMGPQHF	TGTGCCAGCAGCATGACACGGATGGGGCCCCAGCATTTT
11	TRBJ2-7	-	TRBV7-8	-	CASSSSLEQYF	TGTGCCAGCAGCTCCTCTCTAGAGCAGTACTTC
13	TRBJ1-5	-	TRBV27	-	CASSRQEHQPQHF	TGTGCCAGCAGTCGACAGGAACATCAGCCCCAGCATTTT
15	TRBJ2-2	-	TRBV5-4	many	CASSLLGTNTGELFF	TGTGCCAGCAGCTTGCTAGGGACCAACACCGGGGAGCTGTTTTTT
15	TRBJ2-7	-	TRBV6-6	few	CASSYSGQDTYEQYF	TGTGCCAGCAGTTACTCTGGCCAAGACACCTACGAGCAGTACTTC
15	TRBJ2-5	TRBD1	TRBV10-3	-	CAISEGQGGGETQYF	TGTGCCATCAGTGAGGGACAGGGAGGTGGAGAGACCCAGTACTTC
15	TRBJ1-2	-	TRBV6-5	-	CASSYWSRADYGYTF	TGTGCCAGCAGTTACTGGTCCAGAGCTGACTATGGCTACACCTTC
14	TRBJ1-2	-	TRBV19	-	CASTNLLGQYGYTF	TGTGCCAGTACCAACCTCCTAGGACAATATGGCTACACCTTC
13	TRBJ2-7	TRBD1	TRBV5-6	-	CASSWDRDYEQYF	TGTGCCAGCAGCTGGGACAGGGACTACGAGCAGTACTTC
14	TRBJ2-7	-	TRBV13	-	CASSSGRISYEQYF	TGTGCCAGCAGCTCGGGACGGATCTCCTACGAGCAGTACTTC
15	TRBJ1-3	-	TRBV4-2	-	CASSQDRDSGNTIYF	TGTGCCAGCAGCCAAGACAGGGACTCTGGAAACACCATATATTTT
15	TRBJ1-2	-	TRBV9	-	CASSVAAGTVYGYTF	TGTGCCAGCAGCGTAGCTGCTGGGACTGTGTATGGCTACACCTTC
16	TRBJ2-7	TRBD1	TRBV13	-	CASSSSTGGNPYEQYF	TGTGCCAGCAGCTCCTCGACAGGGGGAAATCCCTACGAGCAGTACTTC
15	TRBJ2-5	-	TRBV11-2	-	CASSLVGTPQETQYF	TGTGCCAGCAGCTTAGTTGGAACGCCGCAAGAGACCCAGTACTTC